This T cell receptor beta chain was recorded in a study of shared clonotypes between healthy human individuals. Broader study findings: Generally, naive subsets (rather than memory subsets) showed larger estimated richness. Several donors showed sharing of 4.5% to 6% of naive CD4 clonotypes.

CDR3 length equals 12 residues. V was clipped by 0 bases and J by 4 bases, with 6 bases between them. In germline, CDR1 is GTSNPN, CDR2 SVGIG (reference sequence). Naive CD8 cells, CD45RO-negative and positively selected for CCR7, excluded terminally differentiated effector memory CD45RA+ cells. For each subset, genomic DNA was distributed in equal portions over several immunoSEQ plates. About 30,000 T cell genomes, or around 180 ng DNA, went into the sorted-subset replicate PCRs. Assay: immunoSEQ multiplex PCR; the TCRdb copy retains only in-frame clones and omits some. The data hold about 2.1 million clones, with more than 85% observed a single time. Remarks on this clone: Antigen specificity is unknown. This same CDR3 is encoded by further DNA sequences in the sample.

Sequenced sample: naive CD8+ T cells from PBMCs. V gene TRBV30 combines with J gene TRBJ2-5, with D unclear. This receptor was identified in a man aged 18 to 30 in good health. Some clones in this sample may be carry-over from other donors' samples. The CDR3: CAWSVLGETQYF. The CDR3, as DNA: TGTGCCTGGAGTGTATTAGGAGAGACCCAGTACTTC.